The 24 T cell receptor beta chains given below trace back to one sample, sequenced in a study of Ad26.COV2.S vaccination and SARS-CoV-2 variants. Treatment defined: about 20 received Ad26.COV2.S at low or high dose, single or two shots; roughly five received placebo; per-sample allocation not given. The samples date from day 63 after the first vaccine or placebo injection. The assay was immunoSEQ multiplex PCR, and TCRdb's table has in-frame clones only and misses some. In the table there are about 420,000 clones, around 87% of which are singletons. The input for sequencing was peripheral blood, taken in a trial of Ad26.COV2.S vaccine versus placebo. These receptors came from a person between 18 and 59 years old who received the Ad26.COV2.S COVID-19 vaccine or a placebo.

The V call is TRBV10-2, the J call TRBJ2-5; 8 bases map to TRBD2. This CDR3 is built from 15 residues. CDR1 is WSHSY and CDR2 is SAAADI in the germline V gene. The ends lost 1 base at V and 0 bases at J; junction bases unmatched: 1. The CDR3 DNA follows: TGCGCCAGCAGTGAGTTTAGCGGGGACCAAGAGACCCAGTACTTC. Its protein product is CASSEFSGDQETQYF.

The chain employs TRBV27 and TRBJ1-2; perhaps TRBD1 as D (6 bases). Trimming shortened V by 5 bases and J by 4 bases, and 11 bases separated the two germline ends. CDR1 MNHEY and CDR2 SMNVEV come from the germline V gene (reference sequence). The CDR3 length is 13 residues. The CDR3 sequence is CASSIQGGYGYTF. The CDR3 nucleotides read TGTGCCAGCAGTATACAGGGTGGCTATGGCTACACCTTC.

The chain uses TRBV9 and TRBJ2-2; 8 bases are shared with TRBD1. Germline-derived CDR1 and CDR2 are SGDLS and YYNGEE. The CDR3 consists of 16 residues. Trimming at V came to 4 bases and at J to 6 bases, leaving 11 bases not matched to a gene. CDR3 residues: CASSRSGGALSGELFF. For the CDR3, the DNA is TGTGCCAGCAGCCGATCAGGGGGCGCTTTGTCCGGGGAGCTGTTTTTT.

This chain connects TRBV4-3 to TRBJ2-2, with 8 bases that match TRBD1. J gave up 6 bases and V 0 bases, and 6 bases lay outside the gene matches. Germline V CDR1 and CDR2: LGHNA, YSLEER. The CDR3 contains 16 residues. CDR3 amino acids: CASSQDSGGVSGELFF. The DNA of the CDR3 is TGCGCCAGCAGCCAAGATTCAGGGGGCGTATCCGGGGAGCTGTTTTTT.

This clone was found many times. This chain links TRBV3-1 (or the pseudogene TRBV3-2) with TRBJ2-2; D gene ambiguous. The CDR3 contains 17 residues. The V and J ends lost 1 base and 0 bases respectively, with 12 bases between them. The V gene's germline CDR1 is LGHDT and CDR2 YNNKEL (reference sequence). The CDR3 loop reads CASSQVFVPPNTGELFF. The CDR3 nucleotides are TGTGCCAGCAGCCAAGTATTTGTGCCCCCGAACACCGGGGAGCTGTTTTTT.

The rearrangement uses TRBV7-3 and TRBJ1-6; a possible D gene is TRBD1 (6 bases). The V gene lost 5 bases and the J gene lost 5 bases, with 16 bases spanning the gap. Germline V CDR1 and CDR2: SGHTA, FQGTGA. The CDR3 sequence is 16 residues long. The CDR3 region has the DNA TGTGCCAGCAGCAAAGACCCCGGACAGAATAATTCACCCCTCCACTTT. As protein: CASSKDPGQNNSPLHF.

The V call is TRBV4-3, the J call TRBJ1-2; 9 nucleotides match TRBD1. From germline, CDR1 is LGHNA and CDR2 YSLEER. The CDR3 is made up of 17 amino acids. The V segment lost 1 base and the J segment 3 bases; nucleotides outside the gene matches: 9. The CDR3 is CASSQGAPGQGHYGYTF. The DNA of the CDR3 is TGCGCCAGCAGCCAAGGAGCCCCGGGACAGGGTCACTATGGCTACACCTTC.

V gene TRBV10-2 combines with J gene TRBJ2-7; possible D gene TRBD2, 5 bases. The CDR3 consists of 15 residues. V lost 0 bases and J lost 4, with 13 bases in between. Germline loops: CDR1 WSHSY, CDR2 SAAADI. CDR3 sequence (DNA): TGCGCCAGCAGTGAGTCCTACCCCGAGGGATACGAGCAGTACTTC. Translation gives CASSESYPEGYEQYF.

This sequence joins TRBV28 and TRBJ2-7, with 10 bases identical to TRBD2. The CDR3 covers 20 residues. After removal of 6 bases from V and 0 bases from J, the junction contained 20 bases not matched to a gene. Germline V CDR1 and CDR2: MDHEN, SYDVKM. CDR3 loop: CASRPAGGSGGPQTSYEQYF. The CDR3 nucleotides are TGTGCCAGCAGGCCGGCCGGGGGTAGCGGGGGGCCTCAAACCTCCTACGAGCAGTACTTC.

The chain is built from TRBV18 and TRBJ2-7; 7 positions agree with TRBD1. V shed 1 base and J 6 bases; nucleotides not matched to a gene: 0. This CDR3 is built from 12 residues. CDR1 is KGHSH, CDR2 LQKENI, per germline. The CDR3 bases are TGTGCCAGCTCACCACAGGGGGCCGAGCAGTACTTC. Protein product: CASSPQGAEQYF.

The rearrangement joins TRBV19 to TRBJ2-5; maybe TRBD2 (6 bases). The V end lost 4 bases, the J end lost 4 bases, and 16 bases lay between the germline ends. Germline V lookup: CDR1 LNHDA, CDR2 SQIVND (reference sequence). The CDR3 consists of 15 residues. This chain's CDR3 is CASSTSTRGRETQYF. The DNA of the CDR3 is TGTGCCAGTAGTACCTCGACTAGGGGTAGAGAGACCCAGTACTTC.

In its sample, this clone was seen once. CDR3 in amino acids: CASSENRAYYGYTF. CDR3 bases: TGTGCCAGCAGTGAAAACAGGGCCTACTATGGCTACACCTTC. The gene calls are TRBV6-1 and TRBJ1-2, with D maybe TRBD1 (6 bases). The ends were cut back, 2 bases at V and 3 bases at J, with 10 bases in the middle. The CDR3 spans 14 residues. Germline V gene sequence: CDR1 MNHNS, CDR2 SASEGT.

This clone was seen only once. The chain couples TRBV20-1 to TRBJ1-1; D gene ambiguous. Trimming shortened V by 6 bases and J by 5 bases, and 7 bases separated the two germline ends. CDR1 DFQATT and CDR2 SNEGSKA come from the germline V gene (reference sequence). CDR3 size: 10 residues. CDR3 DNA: TGCAGTGCGCCATGGACTGAAGCTTTCTTT. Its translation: CSAPWTEAFF.

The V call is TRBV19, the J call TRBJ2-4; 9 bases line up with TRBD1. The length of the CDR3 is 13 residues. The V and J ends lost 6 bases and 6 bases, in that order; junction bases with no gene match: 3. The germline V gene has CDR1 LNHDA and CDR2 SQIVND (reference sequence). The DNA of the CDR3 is TGTGCCAGTAGACCGGGACAGGGAAACATTCAGTACTTC. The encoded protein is CASRPGQGNIQYF.

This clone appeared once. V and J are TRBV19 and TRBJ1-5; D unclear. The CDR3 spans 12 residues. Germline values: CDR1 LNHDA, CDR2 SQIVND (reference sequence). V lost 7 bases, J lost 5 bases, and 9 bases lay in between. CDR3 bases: TGTGCCAGTACTGAACCGGATCAGCCCCAGCATTTT. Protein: CASTEPDQPQHF.

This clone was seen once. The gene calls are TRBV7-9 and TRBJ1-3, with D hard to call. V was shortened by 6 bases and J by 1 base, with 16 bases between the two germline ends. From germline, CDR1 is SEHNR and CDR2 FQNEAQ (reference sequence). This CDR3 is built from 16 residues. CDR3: CASRLRTEGSGNTIYF. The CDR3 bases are TGTGCCAGCAGGCTCAGGACGGAGGGATCTGGAAACACCATATATTTT. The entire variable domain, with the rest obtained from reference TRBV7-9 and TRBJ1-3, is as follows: DTGVSQNPRHKITKRGQNVTFRCDPISEHNRLYWYRQTLGQGPEFLTYFQNEAQLEKSRLLSDRFSAERPKGSFSTLEIQRTEQGDSAMYLCASRLRTEGSGNTIYFGEGSWLTVV.

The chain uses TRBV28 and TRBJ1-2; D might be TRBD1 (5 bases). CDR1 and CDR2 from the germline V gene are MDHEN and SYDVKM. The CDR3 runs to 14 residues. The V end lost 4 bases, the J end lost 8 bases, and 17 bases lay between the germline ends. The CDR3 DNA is TGTGCCAGCAGTTGGAGGGACGGCGGTCGAGGCTACACCTTC. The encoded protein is CASSWRDGGRGYTF.

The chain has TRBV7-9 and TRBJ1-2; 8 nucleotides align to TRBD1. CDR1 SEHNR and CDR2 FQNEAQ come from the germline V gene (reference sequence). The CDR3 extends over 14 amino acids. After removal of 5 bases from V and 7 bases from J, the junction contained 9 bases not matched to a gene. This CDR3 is CASSPRAGGLGYTF. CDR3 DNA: TGTGCCAGCAGCCCCAGGGCAGGGGGCCTTGGCTACACCTTC.

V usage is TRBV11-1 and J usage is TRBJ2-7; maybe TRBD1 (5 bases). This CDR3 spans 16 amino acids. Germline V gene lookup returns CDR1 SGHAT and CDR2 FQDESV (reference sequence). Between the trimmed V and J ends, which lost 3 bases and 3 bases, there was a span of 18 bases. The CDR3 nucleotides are TGTGCCAGCAGCTTGGTATCGCAGGGCAACCGCTACGAGCAGTACTTC. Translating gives CASSLVSQGNRYEQYF.

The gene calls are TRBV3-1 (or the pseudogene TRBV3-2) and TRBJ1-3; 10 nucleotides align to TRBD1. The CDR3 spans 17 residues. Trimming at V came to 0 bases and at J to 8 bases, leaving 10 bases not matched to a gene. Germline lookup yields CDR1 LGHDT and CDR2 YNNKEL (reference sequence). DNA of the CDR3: TGTGCCAGCAGCCAAGAGGGGACAGGGGTATCCGGAGACACCATATATTTT. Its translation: CASSQEGTGVSGDTIYF.

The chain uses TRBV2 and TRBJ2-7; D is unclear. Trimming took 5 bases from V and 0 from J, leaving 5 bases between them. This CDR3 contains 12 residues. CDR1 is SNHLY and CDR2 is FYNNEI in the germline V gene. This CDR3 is CASSSISYEQYF. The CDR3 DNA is TGTGCCAGCAGTTCGATCTCCTACGAGCAGTACTTC.

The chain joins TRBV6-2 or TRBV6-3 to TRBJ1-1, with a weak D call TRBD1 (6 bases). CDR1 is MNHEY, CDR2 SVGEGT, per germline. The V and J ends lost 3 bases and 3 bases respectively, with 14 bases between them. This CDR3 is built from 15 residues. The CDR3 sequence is CASSYPDRGDTEAFF. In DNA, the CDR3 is TGTGCCAGCAGTTATCCGGACAGAGGAGACACTGAAGCTTTCTTT.

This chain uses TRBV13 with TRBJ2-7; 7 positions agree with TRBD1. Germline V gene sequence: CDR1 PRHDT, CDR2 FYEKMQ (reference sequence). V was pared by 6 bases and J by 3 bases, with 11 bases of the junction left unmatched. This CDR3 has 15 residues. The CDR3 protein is CASSPNRDSLYEQYF. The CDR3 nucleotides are TGTGCCAGCAGTCCCAACCGGGACAGCCTCTACGAGCAGTACTTC.

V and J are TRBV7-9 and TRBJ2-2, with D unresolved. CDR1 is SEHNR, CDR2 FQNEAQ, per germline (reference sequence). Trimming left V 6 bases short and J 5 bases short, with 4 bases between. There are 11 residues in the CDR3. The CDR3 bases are TGTGCCAGCAGGCGAACCGGGGAGCTGTTTTTT. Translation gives CASRRTGELFF.